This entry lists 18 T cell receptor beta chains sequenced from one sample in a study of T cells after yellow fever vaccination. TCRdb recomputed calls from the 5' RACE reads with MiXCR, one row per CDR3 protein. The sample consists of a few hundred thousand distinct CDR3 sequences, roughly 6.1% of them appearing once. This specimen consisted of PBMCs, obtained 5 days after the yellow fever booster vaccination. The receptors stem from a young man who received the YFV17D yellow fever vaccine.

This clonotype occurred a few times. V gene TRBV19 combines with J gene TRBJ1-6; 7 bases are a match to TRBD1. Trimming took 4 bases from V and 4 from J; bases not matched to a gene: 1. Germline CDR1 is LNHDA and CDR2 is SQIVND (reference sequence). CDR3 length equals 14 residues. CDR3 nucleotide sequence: TGTGCCAGTAGTACGGGACAGTATAATTCACCCCTCCACTTT. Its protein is CASSTGQYNSPLHF.

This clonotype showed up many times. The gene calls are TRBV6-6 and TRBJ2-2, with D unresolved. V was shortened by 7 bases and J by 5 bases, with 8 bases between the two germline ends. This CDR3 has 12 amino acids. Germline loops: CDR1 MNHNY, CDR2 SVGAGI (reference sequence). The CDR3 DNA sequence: TGTGCCAGCACTTGGGTTACCGGGGAGCTGTTTTTT. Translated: CASTWVTGELFF.

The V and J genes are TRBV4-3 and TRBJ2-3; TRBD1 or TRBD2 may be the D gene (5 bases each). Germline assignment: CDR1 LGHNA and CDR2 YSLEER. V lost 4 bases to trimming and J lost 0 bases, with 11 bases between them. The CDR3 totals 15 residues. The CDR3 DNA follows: TGCGCCAGCAGCCCCCGGGACCTCAGCACAGATACGCAGTATTTT. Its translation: CASSPRDLSTDTQYF.

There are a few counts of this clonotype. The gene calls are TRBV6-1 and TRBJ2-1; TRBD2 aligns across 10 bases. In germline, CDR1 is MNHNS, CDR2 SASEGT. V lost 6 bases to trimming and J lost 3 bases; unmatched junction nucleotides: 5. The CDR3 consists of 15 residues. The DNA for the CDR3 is TGTGCCAGCAGGATAGCGGGAGGAAGCTACAATGAGCAGTTCTTC. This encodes CASRIAGGSYNEQFF.

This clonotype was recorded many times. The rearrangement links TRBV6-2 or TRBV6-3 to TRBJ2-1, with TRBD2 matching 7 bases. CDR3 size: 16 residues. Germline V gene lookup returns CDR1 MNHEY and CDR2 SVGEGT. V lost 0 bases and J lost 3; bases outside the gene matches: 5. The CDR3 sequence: CASSYSLAAFYNEQFF. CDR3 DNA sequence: TGTGCCAGCAGTTACTCTCTAGCGGCCTTCTACAATGAGCAGTTCTTC.

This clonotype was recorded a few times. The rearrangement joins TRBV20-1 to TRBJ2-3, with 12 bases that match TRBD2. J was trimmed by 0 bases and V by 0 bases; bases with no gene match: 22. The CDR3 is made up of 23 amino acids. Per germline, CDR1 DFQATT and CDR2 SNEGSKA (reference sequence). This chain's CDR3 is CSARDQGGGGLAGNQISTDTQYF. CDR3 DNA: TGCAGTGCTAGAGATCAAGGGGGTGGTGGACTAGCGGGAAATCAAATCAGCACAGATACGCAGTATTTT.

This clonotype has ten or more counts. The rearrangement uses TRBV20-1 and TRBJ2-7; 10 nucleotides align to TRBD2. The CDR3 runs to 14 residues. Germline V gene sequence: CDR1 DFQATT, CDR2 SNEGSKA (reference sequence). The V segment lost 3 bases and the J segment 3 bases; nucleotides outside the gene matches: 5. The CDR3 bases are TGCAGTGCTAGGGGCCTAGCGGGAGACTACGAGCAGTACTTC. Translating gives CSARGLAGDYEQYF.

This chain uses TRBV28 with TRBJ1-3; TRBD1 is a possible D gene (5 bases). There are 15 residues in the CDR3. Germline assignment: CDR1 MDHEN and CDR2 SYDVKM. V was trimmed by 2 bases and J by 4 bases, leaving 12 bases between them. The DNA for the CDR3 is TGTGCCAGCAGTTTACCTCGGGGGACCGGAAACACCATATATTTT. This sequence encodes CASSLPRGTGNTIYF.

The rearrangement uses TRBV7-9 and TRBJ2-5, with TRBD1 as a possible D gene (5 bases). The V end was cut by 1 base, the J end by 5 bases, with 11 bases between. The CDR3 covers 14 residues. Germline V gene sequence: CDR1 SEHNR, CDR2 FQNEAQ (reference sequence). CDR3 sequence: CASSLGPGIETQYF. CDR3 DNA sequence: TGTGCCAGCAGCTTAGGTCCAGGGATCGAGACCCAGTACTTC.

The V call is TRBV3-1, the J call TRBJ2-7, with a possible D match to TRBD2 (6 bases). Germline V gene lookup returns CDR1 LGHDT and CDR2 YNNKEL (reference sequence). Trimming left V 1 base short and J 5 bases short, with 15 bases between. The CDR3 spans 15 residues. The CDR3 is CASSQGTGVSDEQYF. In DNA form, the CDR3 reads TGTGCCAGCAGCCAAGGTACGGGAGTTTCGGACGAGCAGTACTTC.

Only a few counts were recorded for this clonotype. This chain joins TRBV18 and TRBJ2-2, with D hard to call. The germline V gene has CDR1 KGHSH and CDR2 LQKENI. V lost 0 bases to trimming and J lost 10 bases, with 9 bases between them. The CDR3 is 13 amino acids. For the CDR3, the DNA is TGTGCCAGCTCACCACCGGCTTACACGGAGCTGTTTTTT. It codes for CASSPPAYTELFF.

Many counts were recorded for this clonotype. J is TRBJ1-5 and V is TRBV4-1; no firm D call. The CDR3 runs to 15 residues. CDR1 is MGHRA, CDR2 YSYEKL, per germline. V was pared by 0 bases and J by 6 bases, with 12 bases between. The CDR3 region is CASSQDEGSSQPQHF. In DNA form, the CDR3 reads TGCGCCAGCAGCCAAGACGAAGGGTCTAGTCAGCCCCAGCATTTT.

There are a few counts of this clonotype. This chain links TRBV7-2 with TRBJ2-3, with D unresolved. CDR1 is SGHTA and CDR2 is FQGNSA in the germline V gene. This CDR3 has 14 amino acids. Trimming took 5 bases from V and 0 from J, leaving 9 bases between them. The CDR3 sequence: CASSRPTSTDTQYF. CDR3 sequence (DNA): TGTGCCAGCAGCCGCCCGACTAGCACAGATACGCAGTATTTT.

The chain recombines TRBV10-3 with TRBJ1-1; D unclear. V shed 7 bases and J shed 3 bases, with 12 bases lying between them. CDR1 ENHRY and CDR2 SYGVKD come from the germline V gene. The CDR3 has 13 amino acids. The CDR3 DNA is TGTGCCATCATGGAGGCTGGAGACACTGAAGCTTTCTTT. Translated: CAIMEAGDTEAFF.

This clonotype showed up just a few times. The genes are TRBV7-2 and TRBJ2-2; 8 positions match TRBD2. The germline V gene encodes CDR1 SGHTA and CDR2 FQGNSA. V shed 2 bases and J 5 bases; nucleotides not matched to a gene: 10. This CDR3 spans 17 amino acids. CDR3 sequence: CASSLFHGRAGTGELFF. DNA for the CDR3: TGTGCCAGCAGCTTATTCCACGGGAGGGCCGGAACCGGGGAGCTGTTTTTT.

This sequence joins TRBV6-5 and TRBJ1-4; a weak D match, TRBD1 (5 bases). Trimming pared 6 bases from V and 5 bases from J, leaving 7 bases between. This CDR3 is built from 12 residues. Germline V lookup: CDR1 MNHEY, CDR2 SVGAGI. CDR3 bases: TGTGCCAGCAGGACAGCAAATGAAAAACTGTTTTTT. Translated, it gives CASRTANEKLFF.

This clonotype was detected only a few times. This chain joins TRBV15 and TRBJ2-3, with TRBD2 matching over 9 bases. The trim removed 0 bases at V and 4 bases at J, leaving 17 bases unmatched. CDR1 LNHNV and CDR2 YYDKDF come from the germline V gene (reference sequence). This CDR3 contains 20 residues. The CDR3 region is CATSRDLRSASGISADTQYF. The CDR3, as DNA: TGTGCCACCAGCAGAGATCTTAGATCGGCTAGCGGGATAAGTGCAGATACGCAGTATTTT.

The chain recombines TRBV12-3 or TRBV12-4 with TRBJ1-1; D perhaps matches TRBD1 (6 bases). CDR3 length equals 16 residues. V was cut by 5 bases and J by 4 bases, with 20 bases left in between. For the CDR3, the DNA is TGTGCCAGCAGTCTCAATTTGGGGGGGCAGTTCACTGAAGCTTTCTTT. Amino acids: CASSLNLGGQFTEAFF.